The 2 T cell receptor beta chains given below trace back to one sample, sequenced in a study of PD-1 blockade in classical Hodgkin lymphoma. With no exception, relapse followed autologous stem cell transplantation in all patients, and brentuximab vedotin exposure varied. TCRdb's copy holds only in-frame clones and misses some; the assay was immunoSEQ multiplex PCR. The top ten hold less than 20% of the sample, which has about 110,000 clones, about nine tenths seen once. Sequencing used peripheral blood mononuclear cells (PBMCs), obtained before the second cycle of nivolumab. The receptors shown here come from a human donor with classical Hodgkin lymphoma.

V gene TRBV5-4 combines with J gene TRBJ2-7; 9 nucleotides match TRBD1. Per germline, CDR1 SGHNT and CDR2 YYREEE (reference sequence). This CDR3 spans 15 amino acids. The junction had 9 bases not matched to a gene; V was cut back by 4 bases and J by 4 bases. The CDR3 loop reads CASSAGTGFVYEQYF. The CDR3 DNA is TGTGCCAGCAGCGCTGGGACAGGGTTTGTATACGAGCAGTACTTC.

The V call is TRBV7-9, the J call TRBJ2-5; D may be TRBD2 (7 bases). CDR1 and CDR2 from the germline V gene are SEHNR and FQNEAQ (reference sequence). Deletions cut 5 bases from V and 2 bases from J, with 15 bases between. The CDR3 has 15 amino acids. This CDR3 is CASSKRGGEQETQYF. The CDR3 coding sequence is TGTGCCAGCAGCAAAAGGGGGGGCGAACAAGAGACCCAGTACTTC. Full variable domain (missing parts from reference TRBV7-9 and TRBJ2-5): DTGVSQNPRHKITKRGQNVTFRCDPISEHNRLYWYRQTLGQGPEFLTYFQNEAQLEKSRLLSDRFSAERPKGSFSTLEIQRTEQGDSAMYLCASSKRGGEQETQYFGPGTRLLVL.